Sequencing of this T cell receptor beta chain was carried out in a study of T cells in Graves' hyperthyroidism and ophthalmopathy. CDR1 is KGHSH, CDR2 LQKENI, per germline. This CDR3 region has 14 residues. The ends were cut back, 2 bases at V and 5 bases at J, with 13 bases in the middle. The sample holds many counts of this clonotype. Amplification targeted TCR beta CDR3 regions from RNA transcripts. Carried out on the TCR CDR3, a first-round RT-PCR used the HTBI primer set. In TCRdb, the multiplex PCR reads were re-called with MiXCR into one record per CDR3 protein. The profile shows more than 500,000 distinct CDR3 sequences, about 15% of them singletons.

This sequence joins TRBV18 and TRBJ2-7; D perhaps matches TRBD1 (5 bases). Sequencing was performed on blood. The receptor's source is a woman in her twenties or thirties with Graves' ophthalmopathy. DNA for the CDR3: TGTGCCAGCTCACCAGGGCAGGGTCTCGACGAGCAGTACTTC. Protein: CASSPGQGLDEQYF.